A selection of T cell receptor beta chains follows, all from one sample in a study of graft-versus-host responses after intestinal transplantation. Data came from immunoSEQ multiplex PCR; TCRdb stores just in-frame clones and leaves some out. The sample includes 15,000 to 18,000 clones, around a third of them seen just once. The source was alloreactive CD4+ T cells from a mixed lymphocyte reaction culture, collected before intestinal transplant. These receptor sequences come from a human patient who received an intestinal transplant. Both conserved end residues are part of each CDR3. The D gene is left open where the match is weak. Size is stated for part of the rows, as once, few or many counts, or as a class when the clone is expanded.

CDR3aa	CDR3nt	abundance	d_gene	v_gene	j_gene
CASSEWVHSSTDTQYF	TGTGCCAGCAGTGAATGGGTCCACTCTAGCACAGATACGCAGTATTTT	NA	NA	TRBV6-1	TRBJ2-3
CASSLSQSRGELFF	TGTGCCAGCAGCTTATCACAGTCTAGAGGGGAGCTGTTTTTT	few	NA	TRBV7-2	TRBJ2-2
CASSLNWRGGRNNEQFF	TGTGCCAGCAGTCTCAACTGGCGGGGAGGGAGGAACAATGAGCAGTTCTTC	NA	TRBD2	TRBV6-7	TRBJ2-1
CASRTNTDTQYF	TGTGCCAGCAGGACAAACACAGATACGCAGTATTTT	NA	NA	TRBV27	TRBJ2-3
CASSVRDRVMDEQFF	TGTGCCAGCAGTGTCCGGGACAGGGTGATGGATGAGCAGTTCTTC	medium-sized	TRBD1	TRBV6-1	TRBJ2-1
CASSQDRSNQPQHF	TGTGCCAGCAGTCAGGACAGGAGCAATCAGCCCCAGCATTTT	medium-sized	TRBD1	TRBV2	TRBJ1-5
CASSSINLGGQYF	TGTGCCAGCAGCTCCATAAATTTAGGAGGGCAGTACTTC	NA	NA	TRBV7-2	TRBJ2-7
CASSKLVYEQYF	TGTGCCAGCAGCAAACTAGTCTACGAGCAGTACTTC	few	NA	TRBV21-1	TRBJ2-7
CASSLDSRTYNEQFF	TGTGCCAGCAGCCTTGACAGTCGTACCTACAATGAGCAGTTCTTC	NA	NA	TRBV7-3	TRBJ2-1
CASSRNWDKQNRAFF	TGTGCCAGCAGCCGGAACTGGGACAAGCAGAATAGAGCTTTCTTT	NA	NA	TRBV25-1	TRBJ1-1
CASSSTSDRVDYGYTF	TGTGCCAGCAGTTCAACCTCTGACAGGGTGGACTATGGCTACACCTTC	NA	TRBD1	TRBV27	TRBJ1-2
CASSLAAGAGRYSTDTQYF	TGCGCCAGCAGCTTGGCGGCGGGGGCGGGGCGCTACAGCACAGATACGCAGTATTTT	NA	NA	TRBV5-1	TRBJ2-3
CASSPGARRTYEQYF	TGTGCCAGCAGTCCCGGGGCGCGGAGGACCTACGAGCAGTACTTC	NA	NA	TRBV27	TRBJ2-7
CASATRSSYEQYF	TGTGCCAGCGCCACTAGGAGCTCCTACGAGCAGTACTTC	NA	NA	TRBV6-5	TRBJ2-7
CASSLGSFYEQYF	TGTGCCAGCAGCTTAGGTAGCTTTTACGAGCAGTACTTC	once	NA	TRBV7-9	TRBJ2-7
CASSRAGLGVGNSPLHF	TGTGCCAGCAGCCGAGCCGGTTTGGGGGTTGGTAATTCACCCCTCCACTTT	once	NA	TRBV7-9	TRBJ1-6
CASSESLDPTYF	TGCGCCAGCAGTGAGTCGCTCGACCCGACGTACTTC	NA	NA	TRBV10-2	TRBJ2-7
CASNTGAYEQYF	TGTGCCAGCAACACAGGTGCTTACGAGCAGTACTTC	medium-sized	NA	TRBV28	TRBJ2-7
CASRTGANEQFF	TGTGCCAGCAGGACAGGGGCCAATGAGCAGTTCTTC	few	TRBD1	TRBV27	TRBJ2-1
CASSRTGITYEQYF	TGTGCCAGCAGCCGAACCGGGATAACCTACGAGCAGTACTTC	medium-sized	NA	TRBV7-9	TRBJ2-7
CASSYRFYEQYF	TGTGCCAGCAGCTATAGGTTCTACGAGCAGTACTTC	NA	NA	TRBV5-6	TRBJ2-7
CASSTRDPGSEKLFF	TGTGCCAGTAGTACCCGGGACCCGGGGAGTGAAAAACTGTTTTTT	NA	NA	TRBV19	TRBJ1-4
CASSKHAGDSPLHF	TGTGCCAGCAGTAAACATGCCGGGGATTCACCCCTCCACTTT	NA	NA	TRBV6-5	TRBJ1-6
CASSSSRGHGYTF	TGTGCCAGCAGCTCCTCGAGAGGACATGGCTACACCTTC	NA	NA	TRBV7-9	TRBJ1-2
CASSQDTGGWETQYF	TGTGCCAGCAGCCAAGATACCGGGGGCTGGGAGACCCAGTACTTC	few	NA	TRBV4-2	TRBJ2-5
CASRRLGGRSNQPQHF	TGTGCCAGTAGGAGGTTAGGGGGGCGGTCCAATCAGCCCCAGCATTTT	medium-sized	NA	TRBV19	TRBJ1-5
CSVSRTTLGETQYF	TGCAGCGTCTCCCGGACCACCCTCGGGGAGACCCAGTACTTC	few	NA	TRBV29-1	TRBJ2-5
CASRRTDSNYGYTF	TGTGCCAGCAGGAGGACAGATTCTAACTATGGCTACACCTTC	few	NA	TRBV27	TRBJ1-2
CASSFNWRGTDTQYF	TGCGCCAGCAGCTTTAACTGGAGGGGCACAGATACGCAGTATTTT	medium-sized	NA	TRBV5-1	TRBJ2-3
CASSGNGDTQYF	TGTGCCAGCAGCGGAAACGGGGATACGCAGTATTTT	NA	NA	TRBV2	TRBJ2-3
CASSEDRDNGYTF	TGTGCCAGCAGTGAGGACAGGGATAATGGCTACACCTTC	NA	TRBD1	TRBV2	TRBJ1-2
CASSGSGLADNEQFF	TGTGCCAGCAGTGGGTCCGGACTAGCGGACAATGAGCAGTTCTTC	medium-sized	TRBD2	TRBV2	TRBJ2-1
CATPGLPITGELFF	TGTGCCACCCCGGGACTACCGATCACCGGGGAGCTGTTTTTT	NA	TRBD2	TRBV2	TRBJ2-2
CASSLAPSGGGTDTQYF	TGTGCCAGCAGCTTAGCGCCTAGCGGGGGGGGCACAGATACGCAGTATTTT	NA	TRBD2	TRBV7-6	TRBJ2-3
CATRTSGGKETQYF	TGTGCCACCAGGACTAGCGGGGGTAAAGAGACCCAGTACTTC	NA	TRBD2	TRBV6-5	TRBJ2-5
CASSLSPRTRITGELFF	TGTGCCAGCAGCTTATCCCCCCGGACTAGAATCACCGGGGAGCTGTTTTTT	NA	TRBD2	TRBV7-3	TRBJ2-2
CASSQAIPGTARKETQYF	TGCGCCAGCAGCCAAGCGATCCCCGGGACAGCCAGAAAAGAGACCCAGTACTTC	few	TRBD1	TRBV4-1	TRBJ2-5
CASSQEGASGRAKNIQYF	TGTGCCAGCAGCCAAGAAGGAGCTAGCGGGAGAGCCAAAAACATTCAGTACTTC	NA	TRBD2	TRBV14	TRBJ2-4
CASSGGQGGSTQYF	TGCGCCAGCAGCGGGGGACAGGGGGGTTCGACCCAGTACTTC	few	TRBD1	TRBV5-1	TRBJ2-5
CASRGGVTRDEQYF	TGTGCCAGCAGAGGGGGGGTCACGAGGGATGAGCAGTACTTC	medium-sized	NA	TRBV27	TRBJ2-7
CASSWTSGGASYNEQFF	TGTGCCAGCAGCTGGACTAGCGGGGGGGCCTCCTACAATGAGCAGTTCTTC	few	TRBD2	TRBV11-3	TRBJ2-1
CASSSRRETQYF	TGTGCCAGCAGTTCCCGACGAGAGACCCAGTACTTC	few	NA	TRBV7-6	TRBJ2-5
CASKGQGGTQYF	TGTGCCAGCAAGGGACAGGGGGGGACCCAGTACTTC	few	TRBD1	TRBV27	TRBJ2-5
CAWSVAGGAVYEQYF	TGTGCCTGGAGTGTAGCGGGAGGGGCGGTATACGAGCAGTACTTC	few	TRBD2	TRBV30	TRBJ2-7
CASSNRGNQPQHF	TGTGCCAGTAGTAACAGGGGCAATCAGCCCCAGCATTTT	few	NA	TRBV19	TRBJ1-5